This T cell receptor beta chain was recorded in a study of T cell repertoires in cytomegalovirus infection. Study outcomes and limitations: HLA-C-restricted CMV-specific TCR beta clonotypes were dominant in the ex vivo response. The study identified carriers of CMV plus the relevant HLA from cumulative public TCR beta family frequency.

The CDR3 covers 13 residues. Germline loops: CDR1 MGHDK, CDR2 SYGVNS. Trimming shortened V by 5 bases and J by 4 bases, and 11 bases separated the two germline ends. This clonotype appeared many times. Its antigen is not identified. TCRdb re-derived calls from the reads in MiXCR, one entry per CDR3 protein. Of 150,000 or so distinct CDR3 sequences listed, 6.5% were seen once; the top ten hold approximately 19%. The sequence was collected from a human donor in good health (CMV status not recorded). Some clones in this sample may be carry-over from other donors' samples. The rearrangement joins TRBV25-1 to TRBJ1-2, with D possibly TRBD1 on 5 matching bases. Sample: PBMCs. CDR3 sequence reads: CASSKPGTYGYTF. CDR3 coding DNA: TGTGCCAGCAGTAAACCAGGGACCTATGGCTACACCTTC.